These 2 T cell receptor beta chains were all obtained from the same sample, sequenced in a study of cytomegalovirus exposure and HLA in healthy donors. A multiplex PCR was run with 60 Vbeta primers and 13 Jbeta primers. Sequencing was performed with immunoSEQ multiplex PCR; in TCRdb, only in-frame clones are kept and a portion is missing. The table for this sample gives roughly 30,000 clones. The specimen sequenced was PBMCs. The receptors originated from a female donor in good health and CMV-seronegative.

CDR3: CASSLTGRIFNEQFF. As DNA, the CDR3 is TGTGCCAGCAGTTTAACAGGTCGCATCTTCAATGAGCAGTTCTTC. This chain uses TRBV27 with TRBJ2-1; possible D gene TRBD1, 5 bases. The germline V gene encodes CDR1 MNHEY and CDR2 SMNVEV (reference sequence). Trimming removed 2 bases from V and 6 bases from J, with 14 bases in between. The CDR3 contains 15 residues.

The CDR3 DNA follows: TGCAGTGCAACCCGGGGAGAGACCCAGTACTTC. It encodes CSATRGETQYF. The gene calls are TRBV20-1 and TRBJ2-5; a weak D match, TRBD2 (5 bases). The CDR3 covers 11 residues. Germline V gives CDR1 DFQATT, CDR2 SNEGSKA (reference sequence). The ends were cut back, 6 bases at V and 4 bases at J, with 9 bases in the middle.